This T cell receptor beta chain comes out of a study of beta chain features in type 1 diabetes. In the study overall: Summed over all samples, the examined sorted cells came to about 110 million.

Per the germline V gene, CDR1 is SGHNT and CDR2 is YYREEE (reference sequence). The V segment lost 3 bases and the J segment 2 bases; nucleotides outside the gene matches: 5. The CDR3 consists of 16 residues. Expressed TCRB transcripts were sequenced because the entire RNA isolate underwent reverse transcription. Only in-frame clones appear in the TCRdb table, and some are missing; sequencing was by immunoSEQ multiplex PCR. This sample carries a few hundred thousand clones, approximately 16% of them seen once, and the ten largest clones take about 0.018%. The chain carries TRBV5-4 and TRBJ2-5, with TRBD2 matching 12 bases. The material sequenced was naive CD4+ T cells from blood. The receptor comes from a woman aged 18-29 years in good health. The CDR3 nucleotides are TGTGCCAGCAGCTCTCAACTAGCGGGAGGTCAAGAGACCCAGTACTTC. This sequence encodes CASSSQLAGGQETQYF. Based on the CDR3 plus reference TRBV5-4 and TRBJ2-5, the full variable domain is ETGVTQSPTHLIKTRGQQVTLRCSSQSGHNTVSWYQQALGQGPQFIFQYYREEENGRGNFPPRFSGLQFPNYSSELNVNALELDDSALYLCASSSQLAGGQETQYFGPGTRLLVL.